Listed here are 22 T cell receptor beta chains from one sample, sequenced in a study of OX40 agonist ivuxolimab in advanced cancers. Sequencing was performed with immunoSEQ multiplex PCR; in TCRdb, only in-frame clones are kept and a portion is missing. The sample lists tens of thousands of clones; 89% were seen once. Source: CD4+ or CD8+ T cells sorted from blood, taken in a trial of the OX40 agonist ivuxolimab. These receptor sequences come from an adult with an advanced solid tumor such as melanoma, head and neck, liver or kidney cancer.

The chain is built from TRBV5-1 and TRBJ2-1; possible D gene TRBD2, 6 bases. Trimming left V 4 bases short and J 4 bases short, with 15 bases between. The CDR3 covers 15 residues. Germline assignment: CDR1 SGHRS and CDR2 YFSETQ. The chain's CDR3 is CASSPVRGSYNEQFF. For the CDR3, the DNA is TGCGCCAGCAGCCCCGTTCGGGGGTCATACAATGAGCAGTTCTTC.

Here the CDR3 reads CASSYPGRVYRGYTF. Written as DNA, the CDR3 is TGTGCCAGCAGTTACCCAGGGAGGGTCTACCGTGGCTACACCTTC. J is TRBJ1-2 and V is TRBV6-6, with D possibly being TRBD1 (5 bases). Trimming removed 2 bases at V and 7 bases at J, with 17 bases between. This CDR3 is built from 15 residues. Germline V gene data show CDR1 as MNHNY and CDR2 as SVGAGI (reference sequence).

V usage is TRBV2 and J usage is TRBJ1-5; 9 nucleotides match TRBD1. V gave up 2 bases and J gave up 6 bases; unmatched junction bases: 2. The CDR3 runs 14 residues. CDR1 SNHLY and CDR2 FYNNEI come from the germline V gene. The CDR3 bases are TGTGCCAGCAGTGAACGGGACAGGGTTCAGCCCCAGCATTTT. Protein product: CASSERDRVQPQHF.

The J gene is TRBJ1-1, the V gene TRBV18, with D possibly TRBD1 on 6 matching bases. Germline CDR1 and CDR2: KGHSH and LQKENI. The V gene lost 3 bases and the J gene lost 0 bases, with 14 bases spanning the gap. The CDR3 runs to 16 residues. CDR3 amino acids: CASSPMTGPLNTEAFF. CDR3 DNA sequence: TGTGCCAGCTCACCGATGACAGGACCTTTGAACACTGAAGCTTTCTTT.

This clone was counted a single time. The chain recombines TRBV9 with TRBJ1-2; D is unresolved. CDR3 size: 14 residues. V dropped 7 bases and J dropped 8 bases, with 21 bases sitting between them. Per germline, CDR1 SGDLS and CDR2 YYNGEE. CDR3 in DNA: TGTGCCAGCCTCTATACCCTTGGGTCTGACGGCTACACCTTC. Protein sequence: CASLYTLGSDGYTF.

V is TRBV19 and J is TRBJ2-1; a possible D gene is TRBD1 (6 bases). With 3 bases removed from V and 8 bases from J, the gap between germline ends came to 20 bases. Looked up from germline, CDR1 is LNHDA and CDR2 is SQIVND (reference sequence). The CDR3 runs to 16 residues. CDR3 sequence: CASSMEQRGINDEQFF. The CDR3 DNA is TGTGCCAGTAGTATGGAGCAAAGGGGGATCAACGATGAGCAGTTCTTC.

V usage is TRBV5-1 and J usage is TRBJ2-1; 11 bases match TRBD2. The CDR3 has 15 amino acids. Trimming at V came to 4 bases and at J to 5 bases, leaving 5 bases not matched to a gene. CDR1 is SGHRS and CDR2 is YFSETQ in the germline V gene. The DNA of the CDR3 is TGCGCCAGCAGCGTACTAGCGGGAGATAACAATGAGCAGTTCTTC. It yields the protein CASSVLAGDNNEQFF.

CDR3 sequence reads: CASSLDRTGPYEQYF. In DNA, the CDR3 is TGTGCCAGCAGCTTAGACCGGACAGGCCCCTACGAGCAGTACTTC. The gene calls are TRBV7-9 and TRBJ2-7; 7 bases fit TRBD1. This CDR3 comprises 15 residues. V was clipped by 1 base and J by 2 bases; unmatched bases: 5. Germline values: CDR1 SEHNR, CDR2 FQNEAQ (reference sequence).

The chain is built from TRBV5-1 and TRBJ1-3; unclear D gene. The CDR3 has 13 amino acids. The V end was cut by 4 bases, the J end by 4 bases, with 9 bases between. CDR1 is SGHRS, CDR2 YFSETQ, per germline. CDR3 loop: CASSRDVGNTIYF. CDR3 nucleotides: TGCGCCAGCAGCCGCGACGTAGGAAACACCATATATTTT.

The chain is built from TRBV6-6 and TRBJ1-1; TRBD1 matches at 7 bases. The J segment lost 7 bases and the V segment lost 6 bases, leaving 11 bases of the junction unmatched. The length of the CDR3 is 14 residues. The germline V gene encodes CDR1 MNHNY and CDR2 SVGAGI (reference sequence). The CDR3 loop reads CASRHRGSEGEAFF. The CDR3 DNA sequence: TGTGCCAGCAGACACAGGGGTAGTGAGGGTGAAGCTTTCTTT.

The V call is TRBV25-1, the J call TRBJ2-7; 10 bases map to TRBD1. Per germline, CDR1 MGHDK and CDR2 SYGVNS. V was clipped by 4 bases and J by 7 bases; unmatched bases: 4. The CDR3 covers 13 residues. The CDR3 reads CASSGDRGQEQYF. DNA for the CDR3: TGTGCCAGCAGTGGTGACAGGGGGCAAGAGCAGTACTTC.

This rearrangement joins TRBV6-1 to TRBJ1-4, with TRBD1 as a possible D gene (5 bases). From germline, CDR1 is MNHNS and CDR2 SASEGT. Trimming took off 1 base at V and 4 bases at J, with 7 bases between the two ends. There are 14 residues in the CDR3. The CDR3 DNA is TGTGCCAGCAGTGAAGGGGGGGGTAATGAAAAACTGTTTTTT. It is translated as CASSEGGGNEKLFF.

Only one count was recorded for this clone. The genes are TRBV5-4 and TRBJ2-1; TRBD2 aligns across 10 bases. The CDR3 loop spans 15 amino acids. Trimming cost V 4 bases and J 8 bases; bases outside gene matches: 9. CDR1 SGHNT and CDR2 YYREEE come from the germline V gene (reference sequence). CDR3 amino acids: CASSTQRGGLDEQFF. DNA of the CDR3: TGTGCCAGCAGCACCCAGCGGGGGGGCCTCGATGAGCAGTTCTTC.

The chain is built from TRBV18 and TRBJ2-7; D remains unclear. Trimming removed 0 bases from V and 9 bases from J, with 12 bases in between. CDR3 size: 13 residues. Germline-derived CDR1 and CDR2 are KGHSH and LQKENI. The CDR3 coding sequence is TGTGCCAGCTCACCACCGGGCCAACCGGGGCAGTACTTC. This sequence encodes CASSPPGQPGQYF. Full variable domain (outside the CDR3, taken from reference TRBV18 and TRBJ2-7): NAGVMQNPRHLVRRRGQEARLRCSPMKGHSHVYWYRQLPEEGLKFMVYLQKENIIDESGMPKERFSAEFPKEGPSILRIQQVVRGDSAAYFCASSPPGQPGQYFGPGTRLTVT.

The chain carries TRBV2 and TRBJ2-5; TRBD1 might be the D (6 bases). Germline V gene data show CDR1 as SNHLY and CDR2 as FYNNEI. The germline V and J ends were trimmed by 6 bases and 2 bases, with 13 bases remaining between them. The CDR3 runs to 14 residues. CDR3 region: CASRFMGAQETQYF. The CDR3 bases are TGTGCCAGCAGGTTCATGGGGGCTCAAGAGACCCAGTACTTC. Full variable domain (outside the CDR3, taken from reference TRBV2 and TRBJ2-5): EPEVTQTPSHQVTQMGQEVILRCVPISNHLYFYWYRQILGQKVEFLVSFYNNEISEKSEIFDDQFSVERPDGSNFTLKIRSTKLEDSAMYFCASRFMGAQETQYFGPGTRLLVL.

This rearrangement joins TRBV28 to TRBJ2-5; D is possibly TRBD1 (6 bases). Germline CDR1 and CDR2: MDHEN and SYDVKM. V lost 5 bases to trimming and J lost 5 bases, with 15 bases between them. The CDR3 runs 14 residues. CDR3 DNA sequence: TGTGCCAGCAGTCCAACAGGGTTGGCGGAGACCCAGTACTTC. Its translation is CASSPTGLAETQYF.

J is TRBJ1-4 and V is TRBV6-6, with 8 bases fitting TRBD1. This CDR3 region has 15 residues. With 0 bases clipped from V and 5 bases from J, the junction kept 2 bases outside the gene matches. CDR1 and CDR2 from the germline V gene are MNHNY and SVGAGI (reference sequence). CDR3 DNA: TGTGCCAGCAGTTACTCCGGACAGGGAAATGAAAAACTGTTTTTT. Amino acids: CASSYSGQGNEKLFF.

V is TRBV7-6 and J is TRBJ1-3; no reliable D call. The CDR3 runs 12 residues. V was clipped by 4 bases and J by 8 bases, with 9 bases between them. Germline V gene sequence: CDR1 SGHVS, CDR2 FNYEAQ. The DNA of the CDR3 is TGTGCCAGCAGCTCCCTCAGGCACACCATATATTTT. Translated, it gives CASSSLRHTIYF.

This clone came up once. The J gene is TRBJ1-1, the V gene TRBV7-6; a weak D match, TRBD1 (5 bases). Germline CDR1 and CDR2: SGHVS and FNYEAQ. This CDR3 has 13 amino acids. Trimming pared 5 bases from V and 5 bases from J, leaving 12 bases between. The CDR3 protein is CASSLQGETEAFF. DNA for the CDR3: TGTGCCAGCAGCCTCCAAGGGGAGACTGAAGCTTTCTTT.

This clone occurred once. The chain is built from TRBV5-4 and TRBJ2-5; weak D call: TRBD2 (6 bases). CDR1 and CDR2 from the germline V gene are SGHNT and YYREEE (reference sequence). CDR3 length: 14 amino acids. Trimming removed 9 bases from V and 2 bases from J, with 17 bases in between. The CDR3 reads CAIQAGTHQETQYF. For the CDR3, the DNA is TGTGCCATCCAAGCCGGGACTCATCAAGAGACCCAGTACTTC. Using reference TRBV5-4 and TRBJ2-5 for the parts outside the CDR3, the full variable domain is ETGVTQSPTHLIKTRGQQVTLRCSSQSGHNTVSWYQQALGQGPQFIFQYYREEENGRGNFPPRFSGLQFPNYSSELNVNALELDDSALYLCAIQAGTHQETQYFGPGTRLLVL.

V usage is TRBV6-6 and J usage is TRBJ1-1; maybe TRBD1 (5 bases). Germline lookup yields CDR1 MNHNY and CDR2 SVGAGI (reference sequence). The CDR3 loop spans 13 amino acids. V lost 6 bases, J lost 1 base, and 9 bases lay in between. The CDR3 bases are TGTGCCAGCAGCAATACAGGGAACACTGAAGCTTTCTTT. This encodes CASSNTGNTEAFF.

The chain's CDR3 is CASSQIAGYEQYF. For the CDR3, the DNA is TGCGCCAGCAGCCAAATAGCGGGCTACGAGCAGTACTTC. The chain recombines TRBV4-3 with TRBJ2-7; 7 bases align to TRBD2. CDR1 is LGHNA, CDR2 YSLEER, per germline. J was trimmed by 3 bases and V by 2 bases; bases with no gene match: 1. The CDR3 length is 13 residues.